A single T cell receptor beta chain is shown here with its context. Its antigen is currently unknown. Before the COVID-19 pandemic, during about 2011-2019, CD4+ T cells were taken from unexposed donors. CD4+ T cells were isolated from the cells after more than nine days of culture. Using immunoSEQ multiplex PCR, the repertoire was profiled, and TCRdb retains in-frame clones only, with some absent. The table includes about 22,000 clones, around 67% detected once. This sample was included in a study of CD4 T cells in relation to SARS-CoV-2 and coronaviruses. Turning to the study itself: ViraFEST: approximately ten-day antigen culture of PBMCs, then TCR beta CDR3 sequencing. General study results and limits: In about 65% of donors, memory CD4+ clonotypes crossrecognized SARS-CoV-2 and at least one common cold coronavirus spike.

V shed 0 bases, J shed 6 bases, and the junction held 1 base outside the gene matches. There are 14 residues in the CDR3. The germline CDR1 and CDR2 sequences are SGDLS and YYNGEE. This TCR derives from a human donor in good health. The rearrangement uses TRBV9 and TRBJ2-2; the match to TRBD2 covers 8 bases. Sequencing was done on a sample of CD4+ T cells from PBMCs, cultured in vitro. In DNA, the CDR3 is TGTGCCAGCAGCGTAGCCGGGGGGGCCGGGGAGCTGTTTTTT. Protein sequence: CASSVAGGAGELFF.